What follows are 18 T cell receptor beta chains derived from one specimen sequenced in a study of identical twins. TCRdb passed the 5' RACE reads through MiXCR, listing each CDR3 protein once. This sample carries around 240,000 distinct CDR3 sequences, 8% to 11% of them seen once, and the ten largest clones take 8% to 10%. The material sequenced was memory T cells sorted from blood. All receptors derive from a man over 45 in good health.

This clonotype was recorded a few times. The V call is TRBV28, the J call TRBJ2-3; D may be TRBD2 (6 bases). Germline CDR1 MDHEN, CDR2 SYDVKM. This CDR3 is 14 amino acids long. V gave up 6 bases and J gave up 0 bases, with 10 bases separating them. The CDR3 protein is CASRGGGSTDTQYF. The CDR3 bases are TGTGCCAGCAGAGGTGGGGGGAGCACAGATACGCAGTATTTT.

This clonotype is termed medium-sized. The chain couples TRBV28 to TRBJ1-2; D is ambiguous. Germline V gives CDR1 MDHEN, CDR2 SYDVKM. This CDR3 comprises 13 residues. Trimming took 2 bases from V and 8 from J, leaving 12 bases between them. This CDR3 reads CASSLNPVGGYTF. The DNA for the CDR3 is TGTGCCAGCAGTTTAAATCCTGTGGGGGGCTACACCTTC.

This clonotype was seen a few times. V gene TRBV7-2 combines with J gene TRBJ2-1, with D hard to call. The CDR3 covers 11 residues. Germline V lookup: CDR1 SGHTA, CDR2 FQGNSA. Deletions cut 5 bases from V and 9 bases from J, with 8 bases between. The CDR3, as DNA: TGTGCCAGCAGCCCGCTAGTTGAGCAGTTCTTC. It codes for CASSPLVEQFF. Full variable domain (outside the CDR3, taken from reference TRBV7-2 and TRBJ2-1): GAGVSQSPSNKVTEKGKDVELRCDPISGHTALYWYRQSLGQGLEFLIYFQGNSAPDKSGLPSDRFSAERTGGSVSTLTIQRTQQEDSAVYLCASSPLVEQFFGPGTRLTVL.

This clonotype was seen only a few times. The gene calls are TRBV12-3 or TRBV12-4 and TRBJ2-1, with 10 bases aligning to TRBD2. This CDR3 comprises 15 residues. V was pared by 6 bases and J by 4 bases, with 6 bases of the junction left unmatched. CDR3 loop: CASSRAGGPYNEQFF. The CDR3 region has the DNA TGTGCCAGCAGCCGAGCGGGGGGGCCGTACAATGAGCAGTTCTTC.

This clonotype came up many times. This chain links TRBV12-3 or TRBV12-4 with TRBJ1-5; 7 bases line up with TRBD1. J was trimmed by 0 bases and V by 6 bases; bases with no gene match: 2. CDR3 length: 14 amino acids. CDR3 amino acids: CASSWDSSNQPQHF. CDR3 DNA sequence: TGTGCCAGCAGCTGGGACAGTAGCAATCAGCCCCAGCATTTT.

There are a few counts of this clonotype. This sequence joins TRBV7-2 and TRBJ2-7, with D hard to call. The germline gives CDR1 SGHTA, CDR2 FQGNSA. V gave up 7 bases and J gave up 5 bases, with 15 bases separating them. The CDR3 extends over 13 amino acids. As DNA, the CDR3 is TGTGCCAGCAACACCCCGGGTGGGCACGAGCAGTACTTC. Translated, it gives CASNTPGGHEQYF.

This clonotype showed up just a few times. The gene calls are TRBV13 and TRBJ1-1; maybe TRBD1 (5 bases). The V gene lost 4 bases and the J gene lost 6 bases, with 15 bases spanning the gap. Germline V gives CDR1 PRHDT, CDR2 FYEKMQ (reference sequence). The CDR3 consists of 14 residues. The CDR3 sequence: CASSSGPRESEAFF. In DNA, the CDR3 is TGTGCCAGCAGCTCGGGCCCCAGGGAGTCTGAAGCTTTCTTT.

This clonotype was seen at least ten times. J is TRBJ2-1 and V is TRBV2; TRBD1 agrees at 12 bases. The CDR3 length is 15 residues. The germline V gene encodes CDR1 SNHLY and CDR2 FYNNEI. The V gene end was trimmed by 7 bases and the J gene end by 7 bases; junction bases not matched to a gene: 8. This CDR3 is CASTLGQGAFNEQFF. Here the CDR3 DNA reads TGTGCCAGCACCCTGGGACAGGGGGCGTTTAATGAGCAGTTCTTC.

The table lists this clonotype with many counts. This rearrangement joins TRBV29-1 to TRBJ2-2; 11 bases are shared with TRBD1. Germline lookup yields CDR1 SQVTM and CDR2 ANQGSEA. This CDR3 is built from 17 residues. The J segment lost 2 bases and the V segment lost 4 bases, leaving 9 bases of the junction unmatched. CDR3 protein: CSVARTGGVGNTGELFF. CDR3 DNA: TGCAGCGTTGCCCGGACAGGGGGCGTCGGAAACACCGGGGAGCTGTTTTTT.

This clonotype was counted at least ten times. The J gene is TRBJ2-1, the V gene TRBV7-2; TRBD2 matches 8 bases. This CDR3 is built from 16 residues. The V segment lost 1 base and the J segment 6 bases; nucleotides outside the gene matches: 8. The germline CDR1 and CDR2 sequences are SGHTA and FQGNSA. CDR3 nucleotide sequence: TGTGCCAGCAGCTTAGTATACGGGGGGGCGCGCAATGAGCAGTTCTTC. This translates into CASSLVYGGARNEQFF.

This clonotype was counted at least ten times. In DNA form, the CDR3 reads TGTGCCATATGCCGGGCAGGGAACTACGAGCAGTACTTC. Translating gives CAICRAGNYEQYF. The V and J genes are TRBV10-3 and TRBJ2-7, with a weak D call TRBD1 (5 bases). Trimming pared 9 bases from V and 3 bases from J, leaving 15 bases between. From germline, CDR1 is ENHRY and CDR2 SYGVKD. This CDR3 spans 13 amino acids.

This CDR3 reads CASSLWARGLLNSNTGELFF. CDR3 DNA sequence: TGTGCCAGCAGTTTATGGGCCAGGGGCCTTCTAAATTCGAACACCGGGGAGCTGTTTTTT. The rearrangement links TRBV28 to TRBJ2-2, with D perhaps matching TRBD1 (6 bases). CDR1 and CDR2 (germline): MDHEN, SYDVKM. Trimming stripped 0 bases from V and 0 bases from J, with 20 bases between. The CDR3 runs to 20 residues.

A word on this clonotype: One end of the junction does not line up with germline, which may come from a read error. The rearrangement uses TRBV11-2 and TRBJ1-4; TRBD1 aligns across 7 bases. Germline V lookup: CDR1 SGHAT, CDR2 FQNNGV. The CDR3 runs 15 residues. The CDR3 DNA is TGTGCCAGCAGGTTAGGGGGACAGATTAATGAAAAACTGTTTTTT. This gives the protein CASRLGGQINEKLFF.

This clonotype was detected only once. The chain employs TRBV5-1 and TRBJ2-3, with 10 nucleotides matching TRBD2. Germline loops: CDR1 SGHRS, CDR2 YFSETQ. The V and J ends lost 4 bases and 2 bases, in that order; junction bases with no gene match: 4. This CDR3 has 15 residues. CDR3 coding DNA: TGCGCCAGCAGCCATAGCGGGGGGCTCACAGATACGCAGTATTTT. It specifies CASSHSGGLTDTQYF.

This clonotype has only a few counts. This CDR3 reads CASSPVWGKYEQYF. CDR3 DNA: TGTGCCAGCAGCCCGGTTTGGGGGAAATACGAGCAGTACTTC. The gene calls are TRBV6-2 or TRBV6-3 and TRBJ2-7; the D gene could be TRBD1 or TRBD2 (5 bases each). This CDR3 contains 14 residues. Trimming took off 6 bases at V and 4 bases at J, with 16 bases between the two ends. From germline, CDR1 is MNHEY and CDR2 SVGEGT.

The sample holds many counts of this clonotype. As the CDR3 is not closed by the conserved phenylalanine or tryptophan, this likely results from a read error. No DNA is shown, since the ends of the CDR3 on it are uncertain; the CDR3 is the one TCRdb lists. The chain uses TRBV12-3 or TRBV12-4 and TRBJ1-2; TRBD1 reflects the table's D call only, with no check against the DNA. The CDR3 region is 12 residues in length, termini included. This CDR3 reads CASSADAGAAMI.

This clonotype was detected once. The V gene is TRBV29-1, the J gene TRBJ2-7; 8 positions match TRBD1. The CDR3 contains 12 residues. The germline V gene has CDR1 SQVTM and CDR2 ANQGSEA. V trimming: 4 bases; J trimming: 4 bases; junction bases outside the gene matches: 3. CDR3 region: CSVGQGAYEQYF. In DNA form, the CDR3 reads TGCAGCGTTGGTCAGGGGGCGTACGAGCAGTACTTC.

The chain links TRBV9 to TRBJ2-3, with D uncertain. Deletions cut 2 bases from V and 0 bases from J, with 10 bases between. Germline assignment: CDR1 SGDLS and CDR2 YYNGEE. The CDR3 is 15 amino acids. DNA of the CDR3: TGTGCCAGCAGCGTTCAGGCAGCTAGCACAGATACGCAGTATTTT. It is translated as CASSVQAASTDTQYF.